This section outlines one T cell receptor (beta chain) sequence together with its context. The germline gives CDR1 SGHAT, CDR2 FQNNGV. This CDR3 has 17 residues. V lost 4 bases and J 3 bases, leaving 21 bases between the germline ends. The data are from a study of human T cells and chemical hapten exposure. Study-level information: Chiefly female patients presented with alopecia areata, totalis or universalis.

Time point reported: patch test 1, 2 weeks after DPC sensitization. Treatment given: therapeutic diphenylcyclopropenone sensitization with weekly scalp DPC. One entry per CDR3 protein, called by TCRdb with MiXCR from the RACE reads. The table has 340,000 or so distinct CDR3 sequences, 5.5% to 8% seen once. This chain connects TRBV11-2 to TRBJ1-1; tentatively, D is TRBD1 (6 bases). The source of this sequence is a woman between 18 and 30 years old with alopecia areata. Some clones in this sample may be carry-over from other donors' samples. Specimen: whole blood, collected in connection with sensitization to the hapten diphenylcyclopropenone (DPC). In DNA form, the CDR3 reads TGTGCCAGCAGCTCTAGGGGGAAGGGGTTCAGGGACACTGAAGCTTTCTTT. Translation: CASSSRGKGFRDTEAFF.